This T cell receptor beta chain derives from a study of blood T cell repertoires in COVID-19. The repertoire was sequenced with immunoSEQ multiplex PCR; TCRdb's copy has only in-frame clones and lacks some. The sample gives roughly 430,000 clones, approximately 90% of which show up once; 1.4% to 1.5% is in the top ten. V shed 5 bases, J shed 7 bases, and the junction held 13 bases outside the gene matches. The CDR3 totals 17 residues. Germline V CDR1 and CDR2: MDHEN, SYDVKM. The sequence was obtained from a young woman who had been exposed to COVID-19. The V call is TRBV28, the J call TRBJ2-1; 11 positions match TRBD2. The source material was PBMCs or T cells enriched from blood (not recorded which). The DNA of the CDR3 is TGTGCCAGCAGTACGCATAGCGGGAGGGGGTTGGGAAATGAGCAGTTCTTC. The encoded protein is CASSTHSGRGLGNEQFF.